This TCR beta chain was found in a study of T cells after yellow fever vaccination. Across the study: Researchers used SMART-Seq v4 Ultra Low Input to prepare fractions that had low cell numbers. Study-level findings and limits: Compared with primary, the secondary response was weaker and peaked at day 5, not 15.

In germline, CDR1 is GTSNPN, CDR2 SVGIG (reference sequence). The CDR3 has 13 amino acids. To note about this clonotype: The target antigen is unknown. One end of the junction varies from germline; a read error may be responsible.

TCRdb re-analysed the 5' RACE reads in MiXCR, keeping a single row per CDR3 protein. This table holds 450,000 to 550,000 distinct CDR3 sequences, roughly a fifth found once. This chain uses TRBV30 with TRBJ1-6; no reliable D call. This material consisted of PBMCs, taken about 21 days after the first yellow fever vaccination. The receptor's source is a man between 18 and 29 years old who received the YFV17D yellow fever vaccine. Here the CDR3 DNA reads TGTGCCTGGAGCGAAAATTTCAATTCACCACTCCACTTT. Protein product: CAWSENFNSPLHF.